Following are 23 T cell receptor beta chains from one sample sequenced in a study of blood T cell repertoires in COVID-19. Clones were read by immunoSEQ multiplex PCR, and TCRdb kept only the in-frame ones, dropping some. The profile shows roughly 180,000 clones, 81% of them singletons. Material for sequencing was PBMCs or T cells enriched from blood (not recorded which). These receptor sequences come from a woman aged 35 to 49 with acute COVID-19.

This chain connects TRBV5-1 to TRBJ2-5, with 7 positions matching TRBD2. The V segment lost 1 base and the J segment 5 bases; nucleotides outside the gene matches: 8. CDR1 is SGHRS and CDR2 is YFSETQ in the germline V gene. The CDR3 is 15 amino acids. In DNA form, the CDR3 reads TGCGCCAGCAGCTTGAGTAGCGGGTGGGAGGAGACCCAGTACTTC. Translated, it gives CASSLSSGWEETQYF.

The gene calls are TRBV6-5 and TRBJ1-1; a weak D match, TRBD1 (5 bases). The germline V and J ends were trimmed by 2 bases and 5 bases, with 18 bases remaining between them. Germline CDR1 and CDR2: MNHEY and SVGAGI. The CDR3 covers 16 residues. The DNA for the CDR3 is TGTGCCAGCAGTTACGGGCAGGGAAGCTTTGAGACTGAAGCTTTCTTT. Translation: CASSYGQGSFETEAFF.

This clone was counted a few times. The rearrangement uses TRBV12-2 and TRBJ2-1; no DNA check was done on the table's D call, TRBD2. TRBV12-2 is termed a pseudogene. The CDR3 sequence is 18 residues long. This CDR3 is CASRRGLAGAKRINEQFF. CDR3 coding DNA: TGTGCAAGTCGACGAGGACTAGCGGGAGCCAAAAGAATCAATGAGCAGTTCTTC.

This clone is a singleton in its sample. The chain carries TRBV4-2 and TRBJ1-4; D is perhaps TRBD1 (5 bases). This CDR3 comprises 18 residues. The V and J ends lost 0 bases and 6 bases respectively, with 20 bases between them. Germline values: CDR1 LGHNA, CDR2 YNFKEQ. For the CDR3, the DNA is TGTGCCAGCAGCCAAGAAGGTCCAGGGAAGTTTATGGATGAAAAACTGTTTTTT. Its protein is CASSQEGPGKFMDEKLFF.

The CDR3 spells CASSPPEGQKGPSGANVLTF. CDR3 nucleotides: TGTGCCAGCAGCCCCCCAGAAGGACAAAAGGGTCCCTCTGGGGCCAACGTCCTGACTTTC. The V gene is TRBV3-1 (or the pseudogene TRBV3-2), the J gene TRBJ2-6, with D perhaps TRBD1 (5 bases). Germline assignment: CDR1 LGHDT and CDR2 YNNKEL (reference sequence). The CDR3 totals 20 residues. Trimming left V 4 bases short and J 0 bases short, with 22 bases between.

CDR3: CASSDSGPPYEQYF. The CDR3 DNA follows: TGTGCCAGCAGCGATAGCGGGCCCCCCTACGAGCAGTACTTC. The gene calls are TRBV7-3 and TRBJ2-7, with 7 positions matching TRBD2. The germline CDR1 and CDR2 sequences are SGHTA and FQGTGA. The CDR3 contains 14 residues. V was clipped by 5 bases and J by 2 bases; unmatched bases: 6.

This clone was counted only a few times. V usage is TRBV19 and J usage is TRBJ2-1; the match to TRBD2 covers 7 bases. The J segment lost 6 bases and the V segment lost 5 bases, leaving 10 bases of the junction unmatched. From germline, CDR1 is LNHDA and CDR2 SQIVND (reference sequence). This CDR3 has 15 residues. The DNA of the CDR3 is TGTGCCAGTAGTCGGGCTGGCGGGAGTACCAATGAGCAGTTCTTC. Amino acid sequence: CASSRAGGSTNEQFF.

The rearrangement links TRBV28 to TRBJ2-3; D is perhaps TRBD2 (5 bases). The CDR3 sequence is 16 residues long. CDR1 is MDHEN and CDR2 is SYDVKM in the germline V gene. Trimming shortened V by 6 bases and J by 3 bases, and 19 bases separated the two germline ends. CDR3 region: CASRGSGREWTDTQYF. The DNA of the CDR3 is TGTGCCAGCAGGGGCTCGGGTAGGGAGTGGACAGATACGCAGTATTTT.

The gene calls are TRBV4-1 and TRBJ2-5; 7 bases are shared with TRBD2. The V segment lost 3 bases and the J segment 2 bases; nucleotides outside the gene matches: 15. CDR3 length equals 18 residues. Per the germline V gene, CDR1 is MGHRA and CDR2 is YSYEKL. The CDR3 nucleotides are TGCGCCAGCAGCCAGGCAGCTAGTGGGCTAGCGGTTCAAGAGACCCAGTACTTC. This gives the protein CASSQAASGLAVQETQYF.

This clone came up once. This sequence joins TRBV11-2 and TRBJ2-2, with a possible D match to TRBD2 (6 bases). This CDR3 has 14 amino acids. Per the germline V gene, CDR1 is SGHAT and CDR2 is FQNNGV. V shed 2 bases and J shed 3 bases, with 7 bases lying between them. CDR3 nucleotides: TGTGCCAGCAGCTTATGGGGGGACACCGGGGAGCTGTTTTTT. It encodes CASSLWGDTGELFF.

The chain combines TRBV6-5 with TRBJ2-5; D may be TRBD2 (5 bases). Germline assignment: CDR1 MNHEY and CDR2 SVGAGI. Trimming removed 2 bases at V and 1 base at J, with 11 bases between. The CDR3 length is 15 residues. This CDR3 reads CASSYMNGIQETQYF. For the CDR3, the DNA is TGTGCCAGCAGTTACATGAACGGGATCCAAGAGACCCAGTACTTC.

This clone came up a few times. This chain links TRBV18 with TRBJ1-6; D is unclear. CDR3 length: 15 residues. Germline-derived CDR1 and CDR2 are KGHSH and LQKENI. V was clipped by 1 base and J by 2 bases, with 6 bases between them. CDR3 sequence (DNA): TGTGCCAGCTCACCACTGGCAGCCTATAATTCACCCCTCCACTTT. Its protein product is CASSPLAAYNSPLHF.

V usage is TRBV20-1 and J usage is TRBJ2-7; TRBD1 aligns across 7 bases. V dropped 3 bases and J dropped 7; count of bases not matched to a gene: 12. This CDR3 contains 14 residues. CDR1 and CDR2 (germline): DFQATT, SNEGSKA (reference sequence). The CDR3 is CSASWIRGTGEQYF. The CDR3 DNA is TGCAGTGCTAGTTGGATCAGGGGGACGGGGGAGCAGTACTTC.

The V gene is TRBV19, the J gene TRBJ2-3; TRBD2 matches 10 bases. Germline assignment: CDR1 LNHDA and CDR2 SQIVND (reference sequence). This CDR3 region has 16 residues. The J segment lost 0 bases and the V segment lost 1 base, leaving 1 base of the junction unmatched. The CDR3 region has the DNA TGTGCCAGTAGTATAGTGACTAGCGGGAGCACAGATACGCAGTATTTT. It yields the protein CASSIVTSGSTDTQYF. The whole variable domain, remainder taken from reference TRBV19 and TRBJ2-3, is DGGITQSPKYLFRKEGQNVTLSCEQNLNHDAMYWYRQDPGQGLRLIYYSQIVNDFQKGDIAEGYSVSREKKESFPLTVTSAQKNPTAFYLCASSIVTSGSTDTQYFGPGTRLTVL.

Only one count was recorded for this clone. The V call is TRBV12-3 or TRBV12-4, the J call TRBJ1-2, with 9 nucleotides matching TRBD1. The V segment lost 5 bases and the J segment 7 bases; nucleotides outside the gene matches: 5. CDR3 length equals 13 residues. The CDR3 reads CASSPGTGFGYTF. CDR3 coding DNA: TGTGCCAGCAGTCCCGGGACAGGGTTTGGCTACACCTTC.

J is TRBJ2-1 and V is TRBV30; the D is unclear. Germline values: CDR1 GTSNPN, CDR2 SVGIG (reference sequence). The CDR3 contains 12 residues. V was pared by 0 bases and J by 5 bases, with 5 bases between. This chain's CDR3 is CAWSVAHNEQFF. DNA of the CDR3: TGTGCCTGGAGTGTGGCCCACAATGAGCAGTTCTTC.

The chain is built from TRBV29-1 and TRBJ1-1; 7 bases map to TRBD1. This CDR3 has 13 residues. Germline lookup yields CDR1 SQVTM and CDR2 ANQGSEA. The V and J ends lost 5 bases and 2 bases, in that order; junction bases with no gene match: 5. CDR3 bases: TGCAGCGTTTACGACAGGGCTAACACTGAAGCTTTCTTT. This sequence encodes CSVYDRANTEAFF.

The chain links TRBV4-2 to TRBJ1-1; D is undetermined. The V end was cut by 0 bases, the J end by 8 bases, with 4 bases between. The CDR3 covers 11 residues. Germline CDR1 is LGHNA and CDR2 is YNFKEQ. The CDR3: CASSQDTEAFF. CDR3 DNA: TGTGCCAGCAGCCAAGATACAGAAGCTTTCTTT.

J is TRBJ1-2 and V is TRBV12-3 or TRBV12-4; TRBD1 might be the D (5 bases). Trimming pared 6 bases from V and 4 bases from J, leaving 12 bases between. This CDR3 is 13 amino acids long. CDR3 sequence reads: CASRSDISYGYTF. CDR3 in DNA: TGTGCCAGCAGATCGGACATTAGCTATGGCTACACCTTC.

The rearrangement uses TRBV29-1 and TRBJ1-1; 8 bases align to TRBD1. The CDR3 is 13 amino acids. From germline, CDR1 is SQVTM and CDR2 ANQGSEA. With V trimmed by 4 bases and J by 5 bases, 6 bases remained unmatched. In DNA form, the CDR3 reads TGCAGCGTTGCCCAGGGGGCAAATACTGAAGCTTTCTTT. This sequence encodes CSVAQGANTEAFF. Complete variable domain (other parts from reference TRBV29-1 and TRBJ1-1): SAVISQKPSRDICQRGTSLTIQCQVDSQVTMMFWYRQQPGQSLTLIATANQGSEATYESGFVIDKFPISRPNLTFSTLTVSNMSPEDSSIYLCSVAQGANTEAFFGQGTRLTVV.

V is TRBV3-1 (or the pseudogene TRBV3-2) and J is TRBJ2-1, with a possible D match to TRBD1 (5 bases). Per the germline V gene, CDR1 is LGHDT and CDR2 is YNNKEL (reference sequence). The CDR3 has 14 residues. The germline V and J ends were trimmed by 1 base and 6 bases, with 10 bases remaining between them. CDR3 residues: CASSQGVRGNEQFF. In nucleotides, the CDR3 is TGTGCCAGCAGCCAAGGCGTAAGGGGCAATGAGCAGTTCTTC.

The gene calls are TRBV4-1 and TRBJ2-7; possible D gene TRBD2, 7 bases. Germline V gene lookup returns CDR1 MGHRA and CDR2 YSYEKL. The V gene lost 3 bases and the J gene lost 6 bases, with 27 bases spanning the gap. This CDR3 is 18 amino acids long. CDR3 sequence reads: CASSHKVAIGRNRAEQYF. The CDR3 DNA reads as TGCGCCAGCAGCCATAAAGTCGCCATCGGGAGGAACAGGGCCGAGCAGTACTTC.

Comments on this clone: Other DNA sequences in this specimen translate into the identical CDR3. The chain joins TRBV3-1 (or the pseudogene TRBV3-2) to TRBJ1-1; D is unresolved. V gave up 6 bases and J gave up 0 bases, with 8 bases separating them. The CDR3 runs to 13 residues. In germline, CDR1 is LGHDT, CDR2 YNNKEL (reference sequence). CDR3 in amino acids: CASSPTVNTEAFF. The CDR3 DNA is TGTGCCAGCAGTCCAACGGTGAACACTGAAGCTTTCTTT.